This T cell receptor (beta chain) was captured in a study of blood T cell repertoires in COVID-19. With 2 bases clipped from V and 5 bases from J, the junction kept 6 bases outside the gene matches. CDR1 is LGHNA, CDR2 YSLEER, per germline. This CDR3 region has 16 residues. Clones were sequenced by immunoSEQ multiplex PCR, and TCRdb holds only the in-frame ones, with some missing. The sample has about 250,000 clones; around 80% are singletons. The receptor comes from a middle-aged man with active or convalescent COVID-19. The chain couples TRBV4-3 to TRBJ1-1, with TRBD1 matching 12 bases. Input material: peripheral blood. CDR3 sequence (DNA): TGCGCCAGCAGCCAATCACCGGGACAGGGGGCGACTGAAGCTTTCTTT. It codes for CASSQSPGQGATEAFF.